These T cell receptor beta chains were read from a single sample in a study of CD8 T cell repertoires and HIV-1 epitope variants. The repertoire was sequenced with immunoSEQ multiplex PCR; TCRdb's copy has only in-frame clones and lacks some. Among tens of thousands of clones, 74% were seen once, and the ten largest hold 20% to 30%. What was sequenced was uncultured baseline CD8+ T cells from peripheral blood mononuclear cells (PBMCs). The receptors derive from a male donor with HIV. The CDR3 runs from the conserved cysteine through the conserved F or W. Each record gives: D gene, clone size, V gene, J gene, CDR3 DNA, CDR3 protein. A D gene is named only where the DNA matches it firmly. A clone size is listed for some rows: how often the clone was seen (once, few, many), or a class if it is expanded.

d_gene: TRBD1; abundance: NA; v_gene: TRBV6-4; j_gene: TRBJ1-2; CDR3nt: TGTGCCAGCAGTGATTCGGGACAGCAGAATGGCTACACCTTC; CDR3aa: CASSDSGQQNGYTF
d_gene: TRBD1; abundance: NA; v_gene: TRBV5-6; j_gene: TRBJ2-5; CDR3nt: TGTGCCAGCAGCTTGGGCCAGGGGGACCAAGAGACCCAGTACTTC; CDR3aa: CASSLGQGDQETQYF
d_gene: NA; abundance: NA; v_gene: TRBV6-5; j_gene: TRBJ1-3; CDR3nt: TGTGCCAGCAGGTTACTGGGTGGAGGAAACACCATATATTTT; CDR3aa: CASRLLGGGNTIYF
d_gene: NA; abundance: NA; v_gene: TRBV6-1; j_gene: TRBJ1-1; CDR3nt: TGTGCCAGCAGCCGGGGGCATGAGGACACTGAAGCTTTCTTT; CDR3aa: CASSRGHEDTEAFF
d_gene: TRBD2; abundance: NA; v_gene: TRBV5-1; j_gene: TRBJ2-5; CDR3nt: TGCGCCAGCAGCTTAAGCGGGGGGCCACGGGAGACCCAGTACTTC; CDR3aa: CASSLSGGPRETQYF
d_gene: NA; abundance: NA; v_gene: TRBV6-5; j_gene: TRBJ2-7; CDR3nt: TGTGCCAGCAGTCCCCAACTAGAATACGAGCAGTACTTC; CDR3aa: CASSPQLEYEQYF
d_gene: NA; abundance: NA; v_gene: TRBV11-3; j_gene: TRBJ2-1; CDR3nt: TGTGCCAGCAGCCGGACGATAAATGAGCAGTTCTTC; CDR3aa: CASSRTINEQFF
d_gene: NA; abundance: NA; v_gene: TRBV5-6; j_gene: TRBJ2-1; CDR3nt: TGTGCCAGCAGCTTAGGCGGGACCACACTAGGAGAGCAGTTCTTC; CDR3aa: CASSLGGTTLGEQFF
d_gene: TRBD1; abundance: NA; v_gene: TRBV14; j_gene: TRBJ2-7; CDR3nt: TGTGCCAGCAGCCTAGGGGGCCCAGCCTACGAGCAGTACTTC; CDR3aa: CASSLGGPAYEQYF
d_gene: NA; abundance: NA; v_gene: TRBV4-3; j_gene: TRBJ1-2; CDR3nt: TGCGCCAGCAGCCAAGGGACCACCATTGGCTATGGCTACACCTTC; CDR3aa: CASSQGTTIGYGYTF
d_gene: NA; abundance: NA; v_gene: TRBV29-1; j_gene: TRBJ2-3; CDR3nt: TGCAGCGTAGCTAGCTTTCGGAGTGCGGATACGCAGTATTTT; CDR3aa: CSVASFRSADTQYF
d_gene: NA; abundance: NA; v_gene: TRBV30; j_gene: TRBJ1-2; CDR3nt: TGTGCCTGGAGTGTACCGGGCCACTATGGCTACACCTTC; CDR3aa: CAWSVPGHYGYTF
d_gene: NA; abundance: NA; v_gene: TRBV30; j_gene: TRBJ1-2; CDR3nt: TGTGCCTGGAGTGTACGTTTCTATGGCTACACCTTC; CDR3aa: CAWSVRFYGYTF
d_gene: TRBD2; abundance: NA; v_gene: TRBV19; j_gene: TRBJ2-1; CDR3nt: TGTGCCAGTAGTATTACGGCGGGAGTCGTCAATGAGCAGTTCTTC; CDR3aa: CASSITAGVVNEQFF
d_gene: TRBD2; abundance: NA; v_gene: TRBV19; j_gene: TRBJ2-1; CDR3nt: TGTGCCACCATGGGACTAGCTGGAAATGAGCAGTTCTTC; CDR3aa: CATMGLAGNEQFF
d_gene: NA; abundance: many; v_gene: TRBV5-1; j_gene: TRBJ2-5; CDR3nt: TGCGCCAGCAGCTTCGCGGGCCAAGAGACCCAGTACTTC; CDR3aa: CASSFAGQETQYF
d_gene: TRBD2; abundance: NA; v_gene: TRBV5-1; j_gene: TRBJ2-3; CDR3nt: TGCGCCAGCAGCTTGGCGCTGGGAGGGGATACGCAGTATTTT; CDR3aa: CASSLALGGDTQYF